The 15 T cell receptor beta chains listed next were all sequenced from one sample in a study of Graves' ophthalmopathy and Graves' hyperthyroidism. RNA transcripts yielded amplified TCR beta CDR3 regions. First-round RT-PCR with HTBI primers preceded a second-round multiplex PCR. Using its own MiXCR run on the multiplex PCR reads, TCRdb lists one record per CDR3 protein. The sample gives around 340,000 distinct CDR3 sequences, 15% to 20% of which show up once; around 12% is in the top ten. The material sequenced was peripheral blood. The source of these receptors is an adult man with Graves' ophthalmopathy.

The chain is built from TRBV11-2 and TRBJ2-5; D could derive from TRBD1 or TRBD2 (5 bases each). From germline, CDR1 is SGHAT and CDR2 FQNNGV. This CDR3 spans 17 amino acids. Trimming removed 5 bases at V and 1 base at J, with 20 bases between. CDR3 region: CASSPRRSRDPQETQYF. The DNA for the CDR3 is TGTGCCAGCAGCCCGAGAAGGAGTCGGGACCCCCAAGAGACCCAGTACTTC.

Ten or more counts support this clonotype. This sequence joins TRBV11-2 and TRBJ1-1, with D uncertain. V lost 5 bases, J lost 1 base, and 11 bases lay in between. CDR3 length equals 14 residues. Germline CDR1 reads SGHAT; CDR2 reads FQNNGV. The CDR3 loop is CASSLTRGNTEAFF. CDR3 nucleotides: TGTGCCAGCAGCCTAACCCGGGGGAACACTGAAGCTTTCTTT.

There are many counts of this clonotype. The chain is built from TRBV19 and TRBJ2-5; no definite D call. CDR1 and CDR2 (germline): LNHDA, SQIVND (reference sequence). Between the trimmed V and J ends, which lost 8 bases and 2 bases, there was a span of 6 bases. This CDR3 is 11 amino acids long. The CDR3 loop is CASGLQETQYF. The CDR3 DNA is TGTGCCAGTGGCCTACAAGAGACCCAGTACTTC.

In this sample, this clonotype turned up a few times. The chain couples TRBV28 to TRBJ1-2; D is undetermined. The CDR3 runs to 13 residues. V gave up 2 bases and J gave up 8 bases, with 12 bases separating them. Germline V gene lookup returns CDR1 MDHEN and CDR2 SYDVKM. The CDR3 reads CASSLPNLVGYTF. DNA of the CDR3: TGTGCCAGCAGTTTACCCAATTTGGTGGGCTACACCTTC.

This clonotype occurred many times. The chain couples TRBV3-1 to TRBJ2-7; TRBD2 matches 14 bases. The CDR3 spans 15 residues. Germline V gives CDR1 LGHDT, CDR2 YNNKEL (reference sequence). The V segment lost 4 bases and the J segment 7 bases; nucleotides outside the gene matches: 6. The CDR3 loop reads CASSRPGTSGREQYF. DNA for the CDR3: TGTGCCAGCAGCCGCCCCGGGACTAGCGGGAGAGAGCAGTACTTC.

This clonotype was counted many times. A clone one base away is much larger, so this may be a read error. The V gene is TRBV30, the J gene TRBJ1-6; D is ambiguous. CDR1 and CDR2 from the germline V gene are GTSNPN and SVGIG (reference sequence). The CDR3 runs 12 residues. V was trimmed by 6 bases and J by 9 bases, leaving 12 bases between them. The CDR3: CACLSSGSPLHF. The CDR3 DNA sequence: TGTGCCTGCCTCTCGAGCGGTTCACCCCTCCACTTT.

This clonotype was detected a few times. V and J are TRBV11-3 and TRBJ2-2; maybe TRBD2 (5 bases). The CDR3 contains 15 residues. The V gene's germline CDR1 is SGHNT and CDR2 YENEEA. V gave up 2 bases and J gave up 7 bases, with 14 bases separating them. The CDR3 DNA sequence: TGTGCCAGCAGCTTACGGGGTCTGGAAGGCGGGGAGCTGTTTTTT. Its translation is CASSLRGLEGGELFF. Filled out from reference TRBV11-3 and TRBJ2-2, the complete variable domain reads EAGVVQSPRYKIIEKKQPVAFWCNPISGHNTLYWYLQNLGQGPELLIRYENEEAVDDSQLPKDRFSAERLKGVDSTLKIQPAELGDSAVYLCASSLRGLEGGELFFGEGSRLTVL.

On this clonotype itself: The junction and the germline gene differ at one end; a read error may be behind it. This chain links TRBV6-4 with TRBJ2-5; the D gene is possibly TRBD1 (6 bases). The CDR3 contains 13 residues. Per the germline V gene, CDR1 is MRHNA and CDR2 is SNTAGT. The CDR3 sequence: CARSQGGTETQYF. DNA of the CDR3: TGTGCCAGGTCTCAAGGGGGTACTGAGACGCAGTACTTC.

This clonotype was observed at least ten times. The chain recombines TRBV7-9 with TRBJ1-1, with a weak D call TRBD1 (6 bases). Germline V CDR1 and CDR2: SEHNR, FQNEAQ (reference sequence). With 4 bases removed from V and 7 bases from J, the gap between germline ends came to 19 bases. The CDR3 is 15 residues long. In nucleotides, the CDR3 is TGTGCCAGCAGCTCCAGACGGGGGGCCACAGTTGAAGCTTTCTTT. Its protein product is CASSSRRGATVEAFF.

This clonotype was picked up many times. The V and J genes are TRBV6-1 and TRBJ1-1; D gene unclear. V was clipped by 4 bases and J by 1 base, with 13 bases between them. The CDR3 runs to 15 residues. The germline gives CDR1 MNHNS, CDR2 SASEGT. The CDR3 coding sequence is TGTGCCAGCAGTGTCGGACTAACTCGGAACACTGAAGCTTTCTTT. Its protein product is CASSVGLTRNTEAFF.

Details on this clonotype: A much larger clone lies a single base off, so this may be a read error. J is TRBJ1-2 and V is TRBV7-9; D is undetermined. Germline CDR1 and CDR2: SEHNR and FQNEAQ (reference sequence). The CDR3 totals 13 residues. The CDR3 DNA follows: TGTGCCAGCAGCTTCGCAGATAACGATGGCTACACCTTC. Protein sequence: CASSFADNDGYTF. The full variable domain, its missing parts supplied by reference TRBV7-9 and TRBJ1-2, is DTGVSQNPRHKITKRGQNVTFRCDPISEHNRLYWYRQTLGQGPEFLTYFQNEAQLEKSRLLSDRFSAERPKGSFSTLEIQRTEQGDSAMYLCASSFADNDGYTFGSGTRLTVV.

This clonotype has more than one count but fewer than ten. The junction shows a germline mismatch at one end, possibly a read error. This chain uses TRBV30 with TRBJ1-2; perhaps TRBD1 as D (6 bases). Germline CDR1 reads GTSNPN; CDR2 reads SVGIG (reference sequence). This CDR3 is 15 amino acids long. CDR3 region: CVWSGRDTQAIGCTF. The CDR3, as DNA: TGTGTCTGGAGCGGTAGGGACACCCAAGCCATCGGCTGCACCTTC.

This clonotype was observed many times. The chain has TRBV5-1 and TRBJ1-1; 9 bases agree with TRBD1. Germline V gene lookup returns CDR1 SGHRS and CDR2 YFSETQ. After removal of 3 bases from V and 4 bases from J, the junction contained 4 bases not matched to a gene. The CDR3 has 14 residues. In nucleotides, the CDR3 is TGCGCCAGCAGCTCCGGGACAGGGAGCACTGAAGCTTTCTTT. Protein: CASSSGTGSTEAFF.

V and J are TRBV7-8 and TRBJ2-5; 7 nucleotides align to TRBD1. The J segment lost 2 bases and the V segment lost 6 bases, leaving 9 bases of the junction unmatched. CDR1 and CDR2 (germline): SGHVS, FQNEAQ. The CDR3 extends over 15 amino acids. The CDR3 loop reads CASRADRVGQETQYF. The CDR3 nucleotides read TGTGCCAGCAGAGCTGACAGGGTGGGTCAAGAGACCCAGTACTTC.

This clonotype was counted at least ten times. The junction does not match germline at one end; this may be a read error. The rearrangement joins TRBV30 to TRBJ1-2; D is undetermined. The CDR3 totals 12 residues. Germline V gives CDR1 GTSNPN, CDR2 SVGIG (reference sequence). As DNA, the CDR3 is TGTGCCCGGAGTGTAAGGCTTAATGGCTACACCTTC. Its protein product is CARSVRLNGYTF.